A single sample is the source of the 22 T cell receptor beta chains below, sequenced in a study of control samples from healthy donors and cancer patients. Assay used: immunoSEQ multiplex PCR; TCRdb lists only in-frame clones, some missing. The sample has 98,000 or so clones, 70% to 85% seen once. The specimen sequenced was blood. Receptor source: a man younger than 35 in good health.

This rearrangement joins TRBV9 to TRBJ2-1; D call uncertain. Trimming took 0 bases from V and 7 from J, leaving 14 bases between them. CDR3 size: 15 residues. Germline lookup yields CDR1 SGDLS and CDR2 YYNGEE. The CDR3 DNA sequence: TGTGCCAGCAGCGTAGGTTCTGTAATGGTGAATGAGCAGTTCTTC. It encodes CASSVGSVMVNEQFF.

The CDR3 is CASSLGGRYLNTEAFF. As DNA, the CDR3 is TGCGCCAGCAGCTTAGGGGGGAGATACCTGAACACTGAAGCTTTCTTT. The chain recombines TRBV5-1 with TRBJ1-1; D might be TRBD1 (6 bases). Germline loops: CDR1 SGHRS, CDR2 YFSETQ. Trimming left V 2 bases short and J 0 bases short, with 14 bases between. The CDR3 is 16 residues long.

The rearrangement uses TRBV12-3 or TRBV12-4 and TRBJ1-1; D perhaps matches TRBD1 (6 bases). V was pared by 6 bases and J by 1 base, with 9 bases between. CDR3 length equals 13 residues. The CDR3 DNA reads as TGTGCCAGCAGATCGACAGGGAACACTGAAGCTTTCTTT. Protein sequence: CASRSTGNTEAFF.

This chain links TRBV5-1 with TRBJ2-2; TRBD2 aligns across 7 bases. Germline CDR1 is SGHRS and CDR2 is YFSETQ. V shed 4 bases and J 5 bases; nucleotides not matched to a gene: 8. This CDR3 has 15 amino acids. CDR3 in DNA: TGCGCCAGCAGCCTATCCGGGACTACGACCGGGGAGCTGTTTTTT. Amino acids: CASSLSGTTTGELFF.

The chain links TRBV7-9 to TRBJ2-5, with D possibly being TRBD1 (7 bases). The CDR3 sequence is 15 residues long. V was trimmed by 5 bases and J by 2 bases, leaving 15 bases between them. Germline V gene sequence: CDR1 SEHNR, CDR2 FQNEAQ (reference sequence). The CDR3 here is CASSAKQGRQETQYF. CDR3 nucleotide sequence: TGTGCCAGCAGCGCAAAACAGGGGAGGCAAGAGACCCAGTACTTC.

This clone was counted at least ten times. The genes are TRBV1 and TRBJ2-3; the table gives TRBD1 as D, unverified against the DNA. TRBV1 is described as a pseudogene. The CDR3 length is 16 residues. The CDR3 region is CTSSQDCRGPTDTQYF. The CDR3 DNA sequence: TGCACCAGCAGCCAAGATTGCAGGGGGCCCACAGATACGCAGTATTTT.

The chain is built from TRBV7-2 and TRBJ2-7, with 8 bases fitting TRBD2. The CDR3 spans 15 residues. CDR1 and CDR2 (germline): SGHTA, FQGNSA. With 1 base clipped from V and 0 bases from J, the junction kept 2 bases outside the gene matches. This CDR3 is CASSLGLATSYEQYF. For the CDR3, the DNA is TGTGCCAGCAGCTTAGGACTAGCGACCTCCTACGAGCAGTACTTC. The variable domain in full, completed from reference TRBV7-2 and TRBJ2-7, reads GAGVSQSPSNKVTEKGKDVELRCDPISGHTALYWYRQSLGQGLEFLIYFQGNSAPDKSGLPSDRFSAERTGGSVSTLTIQRTQQEDSAVYLCASSLGLATSYEQYFGPGTRLTVT.

CDR3 amino acids: CASSIAGGYYNEQFF. The CDR3 coding sequence is TGTGCCAGTAGTATCGCGGGGGGGTACTACAATGAGCAGTTCTTC. The rearrangement joins TRBV19 to TRBJ2-1; 9 bases are shared with TRBD2. This CDR3 spans 15 amino acids. V was clipped by 3 bases and J by 3 bases; unmatched bases: 3. Germline values: CDR1 LNHDA, CDR2 SQIVND (reference sequence). The complete variable domain, with remaining parts taken from reference TRBV19 and TRBJ2-1, reads DGGITQSPKYLFRKEGQNVTLSCEQNLNHDAMYWYRQDPGQGLRLIYYSQIVNDFQKGDIAEGYSVSREKKESFPLTVTSAQKNPTAFYLCASSIAGGYYNEQFFGPGTRLTVL.

This rearrangement joins TRBV12-3 or TRBV12-4 to TRBJ2-5; no reliable D call. The CDR3 sequence is 13 residues long. Trimming stripped 5 bases from V and 9 bases from J, with 16 bases between. The CDR3 coding sequence is TGTGCCAGCAGTCCCTGGACCGGCGAGTCCCAGTACTTC. Amino acids: CASSPWTGESQYF.

This clone appeared once. This chain links TRBV11-1 with TRBJ1-6; no clear D gene. Germline assignment: CDR1 SGHAT and CDR2 FQDESV (reference sequence). V dropped 7 bases and J dropped 5 bases, with 15 bases sitting between them. The CDR3 totals 15 residues. CDR3 in amino acids: CASTPGGRDNSPLHF. CDR3 DNA: TGTGCCAGCACCCCGGGAGGGCGTGATAATTCACCCCTCCACTTT. The full variable domain, in which reference TRBV11-1 and TRBJ1-6 provide the parts outside the CDR3, is EAEVAQSPRYKITEKSQAVAFWCDPISGHATLYWYRQILGQGPELLVQFQDESVVDDSQLPKDRFSAERLKGVDSTLKIQPAELGDSAMYLCASTPGGRDNSPLHFGNGTRLTVT.

This rearrangement joins TRBV5-4 to TRBJ1-5; weak D call: TRBD1 (5 bases). The germline gives CDR1 SGHNT, CDR2 YYREEE (reference sequence). V was cut by 1 base and J by 4 bases, with 12 bases left in between. The CDR3 has 15 residues. The CDR3, as DNA: TGTGCCAGCAGCTTGAACGGGGGTAGGAATCAGCCCCAGCATTTT. This sequence encodes CASSLNGGRNQPQHF.

This chain links TRBV6-6 with TRBJ2-3; no clear D gene. Germline CDR1 and CDR2: MNHNY and SVGAGI (reference sequence). The CDR3 is made up of 12 amino acids. Trimming stripped 4 bases from V and 1 base from J, with 3 bases between. CDR3 coding DNA: TGTGCCAGCAGTTCACGCACAGATACGCAGTATTTT. Protein: CASSSRTDTQYF.

The V call is TRBV11-2, the J call TRBJ2-7; perhaps TRBD2 as D (6 bases). Germline lookup yields CDR1 SGHAT and CDR2 FQNNGV. This CDR3 contains 13 residues. V was shortened by 4 bases and J by 3 bases, with 10 bases between the two germline ends. Here the CDR3 reads CASSSGLNYEQYV. CDR3 DNA: TGTGCCAGCAGCTCGGGACTTAACTACGAGCAGTACGTC.

The chain joins TRBV5-1 to TRBJ1-3, with D perhaps TRBD1 (6 bases). CDR1 and CDR2 from the germline V gene are SGHRS and YFSETQ. The CDR3 length is 15 residues. V was shortened by 5 bases and J by 4 bases, with 16 bases between the two germline ends. The DNA for the CDR3 is TGCGCCAGCAGTTCCACTGGGGGGCTCGGAAACACCATATATTTT. Protein sequence: CASSSTGGLGNTIYF.

This clone was seen a handful of times. This chain connects TRBV25-1 to TRBJ1-1; D is perhaps TRBD1 (5 bases). Germline V CDR1 and CDR2: MGHDK, SYGVNS. V was cut by 8 bases and J by 2 bases, with 15 bases left in between. There are 14 residues in the CDR3. In nucleotides, the CDR3 is TGTGCCAGCGTCCCAAACGGGGGTAACACTGAAGCTTTCTTT. Its protein is CASVPNGGNTEAFF. Based on the CDR3 plus reference TRBV25-1 and TRBJ1-1, the full variable domain is EADIYQTPRYLVIGTGKKITLECSQTMGHDKMYWYQQDPGMELHLIHYSYGVNSTEKGDLSSESTVSRIRTEHFPLTLESARPSHTSQYLCASVPNGGNTEAFFGQGTRLTVV.

This clone was counted a few times. The rearrangement uses TRBV11-2 and TRBJ1-1; a weak D match, TRBD1 (5 bases). This CDR3 has 15 residues. Trimming took 7 bases from V and 0 from J, leaving 15 bases between them. Germline-derived CDR1 and CDR2 are SGHAT and FQNNGV. The CDR3 region is CASINGANLNTEAFF. The CDR3 coding sequence is TGTGCCAGCATAAACGGGGCCAATCTGAACACTGAAGCTTTCTTT.

V usage is TRBV6-6 and J usage is TRBJ2-5; TRBD1 aligns across 7 bases. In germline, CDR1 is MNHNY, CDR2 SVGAGI (reference sequence). The CDR3 has 14 amino acids. Unmatched junction bases numbered 3, after V lost 2 bases and J lost 3 bases. This CDR3 is CASSYRDRKETQYF. Here the CDR3 DNA reads TGTGCCAGCAGTTACCGGGACAGAAAAGAGACCCAGTACTTC.

This chain connects TRBV2 to TRBJ2-5; no clear D gene. This CDR3 contains 13 residues. Germline V gene sequence: CDR1 SNHLY, CDR2 FYNNEI. Trimming cost V 7 bases and J 0 bases, with 9 bases left between them. This CDR3 is CASTQLNQETQYF. The CDR3 nucleotides read TGTGCCAGCACCCAATTGAACCAAGAGACCCAGTACTTC.

The chain has TRBV18 and TRBJ1-1; no clear D gene. V gave up 2 bases and J gave up 0 bases, with 10 bases separating them. Germline lookup yields CDR1 KGHSH and CDR2 LQKENI. The CDR3 has 15 residues. CDR3 coding DNA: TGTGCCAGCTCACCATCCGGCATCATGAACACTGAAGCTTTCTTT. It encodes CASSPSGIMNTEAFF. Full variable domain (outside the CDR3, taken from reference TRBV18 and TRBJ1-1): NAGVMQNPRHLVRRRGQEARLRCSPMKGHSHVYWYRQLPEEGLKFMVYLQKENIIDESGMPKERFSAEFPKEGPSILRIQQVVRGDSAAYFCASSPSGIMNTEAFFGQGTRLTVV.

The CDR3 here is CATQVGTSRGYTF. CDR3 bases: TGTGCCACCCAGGTTGGGACGTCTAGAGGCTACACCTTC. The rearrangement links TRBV5-6 to TRBJ1-2; the D gene is possibly TRBD1 (5 bases). Deletions cut 9 bases from V and 8 bases from J, with 20 bases between. The CDR3 loop spans 13 amino acids. Germline lookup yields CDR1 SGHDT and CDR2 YYEEEE.

The chain couples TRBV6-5 to TRBJ1-3, with D maybe TRBD1 (6 bases). Germline CDR1 MNHEY, CDR2 SVGAGI. Deletions cut 4 bases from V and 4 bases from J, with 11 bases between. CDR3 size: 14 residues. The CDR3 region is CASSSRGDGNTIYF. The DNA for the CDR3 is TGTGCCAGCAGTTCGAGGGGGGACGGAAACACCATATATTTT.

The chain couples TRBV5-1 to TRBJ2-5; tentatively, D is TRBD2 (5 bases). V was cut by 6 bases and J by 4 bases, with 10 bases left in between. The CDR3 totals 12 residues. Germline lookup yields CDR1 SGHRS and CDR2 YFSETQ. CDR3 DNA: TGCGCCAGCATCGGGGTGGGAGAGACCCAGTACTTC. Translation gives CASIGVGETQYF.